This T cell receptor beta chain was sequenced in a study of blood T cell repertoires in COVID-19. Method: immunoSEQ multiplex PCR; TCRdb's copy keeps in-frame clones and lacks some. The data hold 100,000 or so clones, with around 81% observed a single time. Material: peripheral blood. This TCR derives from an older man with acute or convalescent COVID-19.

The CDR3 reads CASSLTGVGNTIYF. CDR3 bases: TGTGCCAGCAGCCTTACAGGGGTCGGAAACACCATATATTTT. The chain links TRBV7-9 to TRBJ1-3; 7 bases match TRBD1. The CDR3 has 14 residues. V was pared by 5 bases and J by 4 bases, with 5 bases of the junction left unmatched. From germline, CDR1 is SEHNR and CDR2 FQNEAQ (reference sequence).